This note documents a single TCR beta chain sequence. Expressed TCRB transcripts were sequenced because the isolated RNA had all been reverse transcribed beforehand. Produced via immunoSEQ multiplex PCR; TCRdb's table is partial and in-frame only. The sample lists around 400,000 clones, roughly 16% occurring once. This entry belongs to a study of beta chain features in type 1 diabetes. Sequencing input: naive CD4+ T cells from blood. This TCR came from a woman between 18 and 30 years old in good health.

The CDR3 sequence: CASSWRTAMNTEAFF. In DNA, the CDR3 is TGTGCCAGCAGTTGGAGGACAGCTATGAACACTGAAGCTTTCTTT. V gene TRBV28 combines with J gene TRBJ1-1; a possible D gene is TRBD1 (6 bases). With 4 bases removed from V and 0 bases from J, the gap between germline ends came to 12 bases. The CDR3 runs 15 residues. Germline CDR1 MDHEN, CDR2 SYDVKM.